Listed here are 30 T cell receptor beta chains from one sample, sequenced in a study of blood T cell repertoires in COVID-19. TCRdb keeps only in-frame clones here, not all; method: immunoSEQ multiplex PCR. Of some 180,000 clones in the sample, 88% were seen once. Sequenced material: peripheral blood. The receptors come from a man over 45 who had recovered from COVID-19.

This chain uses TRBV7-6 with TRBJ1-1, with TRBD1 matching over 8 bases. With V trimmed by 4 bases and J by 1 base, 5 bases remained unmatched. The CDR3 length is 15 residues. The germline V gene encodes CDR1 SGHVS and CDR2 FNYEAQ. As DNA, the CDR3 is TGTGCCAGCAGCTCTCAGACAGGGGCGAACACTGAAGCTTTCTTT. Translation: CASSSQTGANTEAFF.

This rearrangement joins TRBV9 to TRBJ2-3, with 8 bases identical to TRBD2. The CDR3 is 14 amino acids. The V and J ends lost 1 base and 8 bases, in that order; junction bases with no gene match: 6. Germline CDR1 reads SGDLS; CDR2 reads YYNGEE. CDR3 sequence reads: CASSVPAGDGTQYF. CDR3 DNA sequence: TGTGCCAGCAGCGTACCAGCGGGAGACGGTACGCAGTATTTT.

This chain joins TRBV5-1 and TRBJ1-4; 7 bases agree with TRBD1. The germline gives CDR1 SGHRS, CDR2 YFSETQ. V shed 6 bases, J shed 6 bases, and the junction held 8 bases outside the gene matches. The CDR3 has 14 residues. The CDR3 sequence is CASTSAGGDEKLFF. CDR3 coding DNA: TGCGCCAGCACATCAGCAGGGGGAGATGAAAAACTGTTTTTT.

In this sample, this clone turned up a few times. CDR3 region: CASSVGGQGHQPQHF. The CDR3 DNA is TGTGCCAGCAGCGTAGGTGGCCAGGGGCATCAGCCCCAGCATTTT. This chain links TRBV9 with TRBJ1-5, with TRBD1 as a possible D gene (6 bases). Trimming left V 0 bases short and J 5 bases short, with 12 bases between. CDR1 and CDR2 from the germline V gene are SGDLS and YYNGEE. The CDR3 spans 15 residues.

The genes are TRBV5-1 and TRBJ2-7; 14 bases line up with TRBD2. The germline V gene encodes CDR1 SGHRS and CDR2 YFSETQ. Trimming took 0 bases from V and 5 from J; bases not matched to a gene: 4. The CDR3 totals 16 residues. CDR3 loop: CASSLVPGLAGDEQYF. CDR3 nucleotide sequence: TGCGCCAGCAGCTTGGTGCCGGGACTAGCGGGGGACGAGCAGTACTTC. Based on the CDR3 plus reference TRBV5-1 and TRBJ2-7, the full variable domain is KAGVTQTPRYLIKTRGQQVTLSCSPISGHRSVSWYQQTPGQGLQFLFEYFSETQRNKGNFPGRFSGRQFSNSRSEMNVSTLELGDSALYLCASSLVPGLAGDEQYFGPGTRLTVT.

J is TRBJ1-5 and V is TRBV27; D unclear. Between the trimmed V and J ends, which lost 2 bases and 3 bases, there was a span of 8 bases. The CDR3 contains 14 residues. CDR1 MNHEY and CDR2 SMNVEV come from the germline V gene (reference sequence). CDR3: CASSLSLLNQPQHF. For the CDR3, the DNA is TGTGCCAGCAGTTTAAGCCTGCTCAATCAGCCCCAGCATTTT.

V usage is TRBV20-1 and J usage is TRBJ1-5; 8 nucleotides line up with TRBD1. The V gene's germline CDR1 is DFQATT and CDR2 SNEGSKA (reference sequence). The CDR3 contains 15 residues. The J segment lost 7 bases and the V segment lost 3 bases, leaving 11 bases of the junction unmatched. CDR3 sequence: CSASNPGGKKQPQHF. CDR3 DNA: TGCAGTGCTAGTAATCCAGGGGGCAAAAAGCAGCCCCAGCATTTT.

This chain joins TRBV19 and TRBJ2-1; TRBD2 agrees at 10 bases. The J segment lost 8 bases and the V segment lost 6 bases, leaving 7 bases of the junction unmatched. From germline, CDR1 is LNHDA and CDR2 SQIVND (reference sequence). The CDR3 totals 14 residues. The CDR3 sequence is CASSVAGGSDEQFF. In nucleotides, the CDR3 is TGTGCCAGTAGCGTAGCGGGAGGAAGCGATGAGCAGTTCTTC. Variable domain in full (rest from reference TRBV19 and TRBJ2-1): DGGITQSPKYLFRKEGQNVTLSCEQNLNHDAMYWYRQDPGQGLRLIYYSQIVNDFQKGDIAEGYSVSREKKESFPLTVTSAQKNPTAFYLCASSVAGGSDEQFFGPGTRLTVL.

This clone was seen a few times. V gene TRBV7-3 combines with J gene TRBJ1-1; tentative D call: TRBD1 (6 bases). Trimming shortened V by 6 bases and J by 3 bases, and 11 bases separated the two germline ends. CDR1 and CDR2 from the germline V gene are SGHTA and FQGTGA. This CDR3 has 13 amino acids. The CDR3 region has the DNA TGTGCCAGCAGTTGGACAGACCACACTGAAGCTTTCTTT. Its protein product is CASSWTDHTEAFF.

The chain couples TRBV28 to TRBJ2-7, with 7 bases fitting TRBD1. V trimming: 8 bases; J trimming: 2 bases; junction bases outside the gene matches: 3. Germline V lookup: CDR1 MDHEN, CDR2 SYDVKM. The CDR3 covers 12 residues. The DNA of the CDR3 is TGTGCCAGCCGACAGGGTACCTACGAGCAGTACTTC. This encodes CASRQGTYEQYF.

The chain combines TRBV19 with TRBJ2-1; 13 nucleotides match TRBD2. The CDR3 has 14 amino acids. Looked up from germline, CDR1 is LNHDA and CDR2 is SQIVND (reference sequence). With 9 bases clipped from V and 6 bases from J, the junction kept 5 bases outside the gene matches. The CDR3 DNA sequence: TGTGCCAGCCGACTAGCGGGAGGAGGCAATGAGCAGTTCTTC. Its protein is CASRLAGGGNEQFF.

This chain joins TRBV18 and TRBJ1-6; D might be TRBD1 (6 bases). V was clipped by 6 bases and J by 5 bases, with 11 bases between them. The CDR3 runs 14 residues. Germline V gene lookup returns CDR1 KGHSH and CDR2 LQKENI. CDR3 loop: CASSRDKDNSPLHF. Here the CDR3 DNA reads TGTGCCAGCTCTCGGGACAAAGATAATTCACCCCTCCACTTT.

CDR3 in DNA: TGTGCCAGCAGCCCCCGGGGGACCGACGCTTATCGCGAGCAGTACTTC. Its protein is CASSPRGTDAYREQYF. The chain combines TRBV9 with TRBJ2-7; D might be TRBD2 (6 bases). The CDR3 runs 16 residues. V was pared by 4 bases and J by 6 bases, with 23 bases between. Germline-derived CDR1 and CDR2 are SGDLS and YYNGEE.

J is TRBJ2-7 and V is TRBV4-3; perhaps TRBD1 as D (6 bases). V was shortened by 5 bases and J by 3 bases, with 11 bases between the two germline ends. CDR1 LGHNA and CDR2 YSLEER come from the germline V gene. The CDR3 spans 13 residues. The CDR3 spells CASSRVTGYEQYF. The DNA for the CDR3 is TGCGCCAGCAGCAGAGTGACAGGCTACGAGCAGTACTTC.

This chain uses TRBV5-4 with TRBJ1-6, with 9 bases fitting TRBD1. The CDR3 has 15 residues. Germline CDR1 reads SGHNT; CDR2 reads YYREEE (reference sequence). V was clipped by 4 bases and J by 9 bases; unmatched bases: 8. The CDR3 coding sequence is TGTGCCAGCAGCCGCCGACAGGGGGTGGGTTCACCCCTCCACTTT. Protein: CASSRRQGVGSPLHF.

J is TRBJ2-3 and V is TRBV27; D may be TRBD1 (6 bases). CDR1 is MNHEY, CDR2 SMNVEV, per germline (reference sequence). There are 16 residues in the CDR3. Trimming removed 3 bases at V and 2 bases at J, with 15 bases between. The CDR3 DNA is TGTGCCAGCAGTTTCCTTCCGACAGGAGCCACAGATACGCAGTATTTT. The encoded protein is CASSFLPTGATDTQYF.

The rearrangement links TRBV4-2 to TRBJ2-1; 10 bases line up with TRBD2. CDR1 and CDR2 from the germline V gene are LGHNA and YNFKEQ. The CDR3 spans 15 residues. J gave up 7 bases and V 6 bases, and 9 bases lay outside the gene matches. This CDR3 is CASSQGTAGGNEQFF. The CDR3 bases are TGTGCCAGCAGTCAGGGCACAGCGGGAGGGAATGAGCAGTTCTTC.

The table lists this clone with a count of one. The chain employs TRBV11-2 and TRBJ2-1, with 14 bases matching TRBD2. After removal of 5 bases from V and 7 bases from J, the junction contained 4 bases not matched to a gene. This CDR3 is built from 15 residues. Germline CDR1 reads SGHAT; CDR2 reads FQNNGV. CDR3 sequence: CASSRGTSGSNEQFF. The DNA for the CDR3 is TGTGCCAGCAGCCGCGGGACTAGCGGGAGTAATGAGCAGTTCTTC.

This rearrangement joins TRBV25-1 to TRBJ2-1; D perhaps matches TRBD1 (5 bases). Germline lookup yields CDR1 MGHDK and CDR2 SYGVNS. The V end lost 2 bases, the J end lost 4 bases, and 15 bases lay between the germline ends. The CDR3 runs 16 residues. CDR3: CASSEDRTNFYNEQFF. CDR3 DNA sequence: TGTGCCAGCAGTGAAGACAGAACCAACTTTTACAATGAGCAGTTCTTC.

V is TRBV27 and J is TRBJ1-1; 8 nucleotides agree with TRBD1. CDR1 is MNHEY, CDR2 SMNVEV, per germline (reference sequence). The J segment lost 2 bases and the V segment lost 6 bases, leaving 14 bases of the junction unmatched. The CDR3 loop spans 17 amino acids. CDR3 residues: CASRGRDRTASNTEAFF. The CDR3 nucleotides read TGTGCCAGCAGGGGGAGGGACAGGACCGCTAGCAACACTGAAGCTTTCTTT.

This clone occurred once. The J gene is TRBJ2-7, the V gene TRBV6-2 or TRBV6-3; D may be TRBD2 (5 bases). Germline lookup yields CDR1 MNHEY and CDR2 SVGEGT. The CDR3 has 14 residues. Deletions cut 4 bases from V and 2 bases from J, with 12 bases between. The CDR3 DNA follows: TGTGCCAGCAGTTCCGGACTGATTGCCTACGAGCAGTACTTC. This codes for CASSSGLIAYEQYF.

This clone has just a few counts. The chain carries TRBV18 and TRBJ2-5, with TRBD1 matching 11 bases. In germline, CDR1 is KGHSH, CDR2 LQKENI. J gave up 1 base and V 5 bases, and 3 bases lay outside the gene matches. This CDR3 is 15 amino acids long. CDR3 DNA: TGTGCCAGCTCAACGGACAGGGGGCGCCAAGAGACCCAGTACTTC. Translating it yields CASSTDRGRQETQYF.

The chain employs TRBV5-6 and TRBJ1-6; no definite D call. The CDR3 sequence is 14 residues long. With 0 bases removed from V and 6 bases from J, the gap between germline ends came to 7 bases. Germline loops: CDR1 SGHDT, CDR2 YYEEEE. CDR3 in amino acids: CASSLATSNSPLHF. CDR3 coding DNA: TGTGCCAGCAGCTTGGCCACGAGTAATTCACCCCTCCACTTT.

The J gene is TRBJ1-1, the V gene TRBV21-1. TRBV21-1 is noted as a pseudogene. This CDR3 contains 14 residues. The CDR3, as DNA: TGTGCCAGCATACGGACGGGAAGAAGGACTGAAGCTTTCTTT. Translated: CASIRTGRRTEAFF.

The V gene is TRBV5-4, the J gene TRBJ2-7; 12 positions agree with TRBD2. CDR3 size: 18 residues. Germline assignment: CDR1 SGHNT and CDR2 YYREEE (reference sequence). V lost 1 base, J lost 5 bases, and 13 bases stayed unmatched. CDR3 sequence (DNA): TGTGCCAGCAGCTTGATGGTCCTAGCGGGGGGGCGTGGTCACGAGCAGTACTTC. This sequence encodes CASSLMVLAGGRGHEQYF.

This clone came up once. The chain employs TRBV7-9 and TRBJ1-2; weak D call: TRBD1 (5 bases). The CDR3 has 15 residues. Germline loops: CDR1 SEHNR, CDR2 FQNEAQ (reference sequence). The ends were cut back, 0 bases at V and 2 bases at J, with 10 bases in the middle. CDR3 region: CASSLAQGRNYGYTF. The CDR3 nucleotides read TGTGCCAGCAGCTTAGCGCAGGGTAGGAACTATGGCTACACCTTC.

This chain links TRBV7-8 with TRBJ1-1, with 9 bases lining up with TRBD1. Trimming removed 3 bases from V and 4 bases from J; junction bases left unmatched: 3. Germline CDR1 and CDR2: SGHVS and FQNEAQ. The CDR3 has 14 residues. In DNA form, the CDR3 reads TGTGCCAGCAGCTTCACAGGGGGCGGCACTGAAGCTTTCTTT. It specifies CASSFTGGGTEAFF.

The rearrangement joins TRBV5-5 to TRBJ2-1, with 13 bases aligning to TRBD2. V shed 3 bases and J 0 bases; nucleotides not matched to a gene: 9. Germline-derived CDR1 and CDR2 are SGHKS and YYEKEE (reference sequence). This CDR3 has 19 amino acids. The CDR3 region is CASSSPGLAGPSSYNEQFF. The CDR3 bases are TGTGCCAGCAGCTCGCCGGGACTAGCGGGGCCGAGCTCCTACAATGAGCAGTTCTTC. The full variable domain, rest sourced from reference TRBV5-5 and TRBJ2-1, is DAGVTQSPTHLIKTRGQQVTLRCSPISGHKSVSWYQQVLGQGPQFIFQYYEKEERGRGNFPDRFSARQFPNYSSELNVNALLLGDSALYLCASSSPGLAGPSSYNEQFFGPGTRLTVL.

The V gene is TRBV30, the J gene TRBJ1-1; D is uncertain. CDR1 is GTSNPN, CDR2 SVGIG, per germline (reference sequence). CDR3 length: 11 amino acids. V lost 5 bases to trimming and J lost 1 base, with 5 bases between them. The CDR3 reads CAWRGNTEAFF. The CDR3 region has the DNA TGTGCCTGGCGGGGGAACACTGAAGCTTTCTTT. The variable domain in full, with the rest retrieved from reference TRBV30 and TRBJ1-1, is SQTIHQWPATLVQPVGSPLSLECTVEGTSNPNLYWYRQAAGRGLQLLFYSVGIGQISSEVPQNLSASRPQDRQFILSSKKLLLSDSGFYLCAWRGNTEAFFGQGTRLTVV.

There are a few counts of this clone. The chain joins TRBV28 to TRBJ2-7, with D hard to call. Germline loops: CDR1 MDHEN, CDR2 SYDVKM. V shed 1 base and J shed 2 bases, with 6 bases lying between them. This CDR3 region has 13 residues. The CDR3 protein is CASSLSGPYEQYF. For the CDR3, the DNA is TGTGCCAGCAGTTTATCAGGCCCCTACGAGCAGTACTTC.